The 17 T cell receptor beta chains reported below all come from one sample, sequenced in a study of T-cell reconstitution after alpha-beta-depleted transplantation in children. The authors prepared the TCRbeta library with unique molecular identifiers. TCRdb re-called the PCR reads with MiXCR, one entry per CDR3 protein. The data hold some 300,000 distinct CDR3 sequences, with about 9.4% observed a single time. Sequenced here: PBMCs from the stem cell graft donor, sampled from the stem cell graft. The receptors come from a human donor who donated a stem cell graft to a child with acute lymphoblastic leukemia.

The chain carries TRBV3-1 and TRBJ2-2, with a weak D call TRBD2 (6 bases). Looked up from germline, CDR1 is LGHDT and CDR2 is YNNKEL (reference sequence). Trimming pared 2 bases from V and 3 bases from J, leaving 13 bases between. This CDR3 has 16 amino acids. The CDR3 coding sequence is TGTGCCAGCAGCCAAATCCGGAGGGCCGACACCGGGGAGCTGTTTTTT. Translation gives CASSQIRRADTGELFF. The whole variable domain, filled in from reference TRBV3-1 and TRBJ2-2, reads DTAVSQTPKYLVTQMGNDKSIKCEQNLGHDTMYWYKQDSKKFLKIMFSYNNKELIINETVPNRFSPKSPDKAHLNLHINSLELGDSAVYFCASSQIRRADTGELFFGEGSRLTVL.

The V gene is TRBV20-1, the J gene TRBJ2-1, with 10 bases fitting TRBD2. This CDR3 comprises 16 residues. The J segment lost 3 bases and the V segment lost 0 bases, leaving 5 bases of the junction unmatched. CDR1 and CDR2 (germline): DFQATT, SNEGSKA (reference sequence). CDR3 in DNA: TGCAGTGCTAGAGAAAAGTCTAGCGGGAGCTACAATGAGCAGTTCTTC. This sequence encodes CSAREKSSGSYNEQFF.

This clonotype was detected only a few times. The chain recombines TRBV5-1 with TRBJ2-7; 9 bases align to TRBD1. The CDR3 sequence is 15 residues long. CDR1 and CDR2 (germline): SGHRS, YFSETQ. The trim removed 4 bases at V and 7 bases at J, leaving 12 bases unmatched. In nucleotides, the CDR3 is TGCGCCAGCAGCACCACTCCGGGACAGGGTAAAGAGCAGTACTTC. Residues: CASSTTPGQGKEQYF.

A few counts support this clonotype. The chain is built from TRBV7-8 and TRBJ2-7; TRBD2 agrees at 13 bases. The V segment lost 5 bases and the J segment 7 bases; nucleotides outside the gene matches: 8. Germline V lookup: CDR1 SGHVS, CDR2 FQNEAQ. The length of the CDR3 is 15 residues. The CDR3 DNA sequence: TGTGCCAGCAGCCCCAGACTAGCGGGAGGTGGAGAGCAGTACTTC. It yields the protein CASSPRLAGGGEQYF.

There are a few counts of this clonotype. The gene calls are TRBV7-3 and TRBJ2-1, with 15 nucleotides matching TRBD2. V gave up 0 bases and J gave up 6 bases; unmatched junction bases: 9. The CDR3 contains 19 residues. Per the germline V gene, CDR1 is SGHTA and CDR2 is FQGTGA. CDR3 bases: TGTGCCAGCAGCTTAACGTATCTCCCGGGACTAGCGGGAGGCAATGAGCAGTTCTTC. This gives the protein CASSLTYLPGLAGGNEQFF.

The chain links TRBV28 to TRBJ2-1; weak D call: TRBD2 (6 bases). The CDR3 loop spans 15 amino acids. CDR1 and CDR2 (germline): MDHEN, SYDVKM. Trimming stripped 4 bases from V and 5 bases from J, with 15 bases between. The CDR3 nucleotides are TGTGCCAGCAGTTCCCCGGGACTGCAGCACAATGAGCAGTTCTTC. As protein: CASSSPGLQHNEQFF.

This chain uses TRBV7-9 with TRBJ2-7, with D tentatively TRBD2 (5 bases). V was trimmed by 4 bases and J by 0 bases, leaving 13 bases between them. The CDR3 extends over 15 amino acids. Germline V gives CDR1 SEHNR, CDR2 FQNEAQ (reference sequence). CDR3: CASSWSGMSSYEQYF. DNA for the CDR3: TGTGCCAGCAGCTGGAGCGGAATGAGCTCCTACGAGCAGTACTTC.

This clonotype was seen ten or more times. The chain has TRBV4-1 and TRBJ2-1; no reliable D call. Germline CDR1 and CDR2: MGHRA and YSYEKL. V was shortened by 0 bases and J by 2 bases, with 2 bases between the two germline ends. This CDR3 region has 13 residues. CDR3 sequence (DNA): TGCGCCAGCAGCCAAGACCCCTACAATGAGCAGTTCTTC. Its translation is CASSQDPYNEQFF.

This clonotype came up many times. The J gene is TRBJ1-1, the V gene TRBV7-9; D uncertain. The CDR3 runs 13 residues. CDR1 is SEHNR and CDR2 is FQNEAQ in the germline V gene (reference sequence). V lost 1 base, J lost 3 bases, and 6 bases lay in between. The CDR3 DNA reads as TGTGCCAGCAGCTTAGTAGGGTACACTGAAGCTTTCTTT. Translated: CASSLVGYTEAFF.

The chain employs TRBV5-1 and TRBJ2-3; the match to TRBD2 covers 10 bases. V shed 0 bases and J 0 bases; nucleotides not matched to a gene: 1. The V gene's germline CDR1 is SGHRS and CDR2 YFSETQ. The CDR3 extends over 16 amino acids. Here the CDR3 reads CASSLEGLASTDTQYF. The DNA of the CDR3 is TGCGCCAGCAGCTTGGAGGGACTAGCGAGCACAGATACGCAGTATTTT.

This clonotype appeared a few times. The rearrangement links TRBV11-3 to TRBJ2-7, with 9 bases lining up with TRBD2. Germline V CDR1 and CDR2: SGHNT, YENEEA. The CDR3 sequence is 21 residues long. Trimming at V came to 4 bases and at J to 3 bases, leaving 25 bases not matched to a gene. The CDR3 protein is CASSSKPPGLAQTLRGYEQYF. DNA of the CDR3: TGTGCCAGCAGCTCGAAACCCCCGGGACTAGCTCAAACTTTGCGGGGCTACGAGCAGTACTTC.

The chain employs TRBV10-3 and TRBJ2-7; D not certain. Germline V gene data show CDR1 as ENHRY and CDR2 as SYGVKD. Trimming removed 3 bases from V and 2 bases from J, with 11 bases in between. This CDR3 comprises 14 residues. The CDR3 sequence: CAISDPSSTYEQYF. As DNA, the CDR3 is TGTGCCATCAGTGACCCCTCATCTACCTACGAGCAGTACTTC.

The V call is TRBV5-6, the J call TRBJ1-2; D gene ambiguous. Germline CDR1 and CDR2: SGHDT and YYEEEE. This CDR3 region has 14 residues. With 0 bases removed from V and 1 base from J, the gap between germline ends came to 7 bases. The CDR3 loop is CASSLGSNNYGYTF. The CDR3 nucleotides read TGTGCCAGCAGCTTGGGATCTAATAACTATGGCTACACCTTC.

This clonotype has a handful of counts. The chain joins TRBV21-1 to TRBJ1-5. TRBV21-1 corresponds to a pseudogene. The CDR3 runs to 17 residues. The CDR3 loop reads CASSKVRNAYSNQPQHF. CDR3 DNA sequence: TGTGCCAGCAGCAAAGTCCGTAATGCTTATAGCAATCAGCCCCAGCATTTT.

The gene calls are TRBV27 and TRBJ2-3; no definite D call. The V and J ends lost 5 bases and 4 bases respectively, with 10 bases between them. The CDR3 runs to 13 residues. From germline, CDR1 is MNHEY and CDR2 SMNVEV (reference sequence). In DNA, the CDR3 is TGTGCCAGCAGTCCTGGACCCGCAGATACGCAGTATTTT. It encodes CASSPGPADTQYF.

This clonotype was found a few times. CDR3 DNA: TGTGCCATCAGTGAGTCGTCGAATCGGGACATTCAGTACTTC. This codes for CAISESSNRDIQYF. The rearrangement links TRBV10-3 to TRBJ2-4; no clear D. The CDR3 sequence is 14 residues long. In germline, CDR1 is ENHRY, CDR2 SYGVKD. Trimming removed 0 bases from V and 8 bases from J, with 11 bases in between.

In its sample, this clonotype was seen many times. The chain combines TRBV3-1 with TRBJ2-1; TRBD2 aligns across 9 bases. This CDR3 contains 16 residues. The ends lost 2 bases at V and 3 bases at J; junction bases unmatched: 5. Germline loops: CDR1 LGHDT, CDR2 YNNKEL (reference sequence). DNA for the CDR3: TGTGCCAGCAGCCAAATTAGCGGGAGAGACTACAATGAGCAGTTCTTC. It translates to CASSQISGRDYNEQFF.